The 31 T cell receptor beta chains reported below all come from one sample, sequenced in a study of monozygotic twins with inflammatory bowel disease. TCRdb re-called the 5' RACE reads and catalogs CDR3 proteins one per entry, DNA excluded. This repertoire includes 150,000 to 200,000 distinct CDR3 sequences. Sequencing was done on a sample of blood. The source is a human donor with ulcerative colitis or Crohn's disease, or a healthy co-twin of an affected twin (not recorded which).

The V call is TRBV12-3 or TRBV12-4, the J call TRBJ2-5; checking the TCRdb D call of TRBD1 is not possible without DNA. This CDR3 region has 15 residues. The CDR3 region is CASSLGTGGQETQYF.

The CDR3 sequence: CSARETGGIVDTQYF. V and J are TRBV20-1 and TRBJ2-3; lacking DNA, the TRBD1 call made by TCRdb goes unchecked. In germline, CDR1 is DFQATT, CDR2 SNEGSKA (reference sequence). The CDR3 spans 15 residues.

J is TRBJ1-3 and V is TRBV6-1. The germline V gene encodes CDR1 MNHNS and CDR2 SASEGT. CDR3 length equals 15 residues. The CDR3 is CASSENTNSGNTIYF.

The chain links TRBV10-3 to TRBJ1-6. Germline lookup yields CDR1 ENHRY and CDR2 SYGVKD. The CDR3 contains 12 residues. This CDR3 reads CAISAADSPLHF.

The rearrangement links TRBV20-1 to TRBJ1-5. The V gene's germline CDR1 is DFQATT and CDR2 SNEGSKA (reference sequence). The CDR3 contains 14 residues. The CDR3 here is CSAKSRQSNQPQHF.

The CDR3 spells CASRKRSGGGYTF. The chain joins TRBV28 to TRBJ1-2; TCRdb lists TRBD1, though no DNA is available to test this call. This CDR3 comprises 13 residues. In germline, CDR1 is MDHEN, CDR2 SYDVKM.

This CDR3 is CASSIAYGLDEKLFF. V and J are TRBV19 and TRBJ1-4. The CDR3 has 15 residues. Germline V gene sequence: CDR1 LNHDA, CDR2 SQIVND (reference sequence). The complete variable domain, with remaining parts taken from reference TRBV19 and TRBJ1-4, reads DGGITQSPKYLFRKEGQNVTLSCEQNLNHDAMYWYRQDPGQGLRLIYYSQIVNDFQKGDIAEGYSVSREKKESFPLTVTSAQKNPTAFYLCASSIAYGLDEKLFFGSGTQLSVL.

This sequence joins TRBV5-1 and TRBJ1-3. Germline V lookup: CDR1 SGHRS, CDR2 YFSETQ. This CDR3 has 13 amino acids. The chain's CDR3 is CASSAYQGNTIYF.

The chain uses TRBV3-1 and TRBJ2-7. This CDR3 spans 11 amino acids. Germline V gene data show CDR1 as LGHDT and CDR2 as YNNKEL (reference sequence). CDR3: CASSSIYEQYF.

The genes are TRBV7-2 and TRBJ2-4; checking the TCRdb D call of TRBD2 is not possible without DNA. This CDR3 has 15 amino acids. The germline CDR1 and CDR2 sequences are SGHTA and FQGNSA. This chain's CDR3 is CASSLEGLAGDIQYF.

The rearrangement uses TRBV25-1 and TRBJ2-1; TCRdb gives TRBD2 as the D gene, but with no DNA this cannot be confirmed. CDR1 is MGHDK, CDR2 SYGVNS, per germline. CDR3 length: 15 residues. This CDR3 is CASSELTTTYNEQFF.

The chain joins TRBV20-1 to TRBJ2-5; TCRdb proposes TRBD1, but this gene call is untestable without DNA. Germline-derived CDR1 and CDR2 are DFQATT and SNEGSKA (reference sequence). The CDR3 extends over 15 amino acids. The CDR3 here is CSARAGTDLLETQYF.

V is TRBV11-2 and J is TRBJ2-2; TCRdb reports TRBD2, a call that lacks DNA to check it against. CDR1 and CDR2 (germline): SGHAT, FQNNGV. This CDR3 is 14 amino acids long. The CDR3 here is CASTQGRGTGELFF.

The chain combines TRBV18 with TRBJ1-1; TCRdb lists TRBD1, though no DNA is available to test this call. The CDR3 length is 15 residues. Germline V lookup: CDR1 KGHSH, CDR2 LQKENI. The CDR3 loop reads CASNPTGRWNTEAFF.

The chain is built from TRBV7-8 and TRBJ1-1; the TRBD1 assignment by TCRdb is unverifiable without DNA. This CDR3 spans 18 amino acids. Germline V CDR1 and CDR2: SGHVS, FQNEAQ. CDR3 sequence reads: CASSSGTGDVGGNTEAFF. Based on the CDR3 plus reference TRBV7-8 and TRBJ1-1, the full variable domain is GAGVSQSPRYKVAKRGQDVALRCDPISGHVSLFWYQQALGQGPEFLTYFQNEAQLDKSGLPSDRFFAERPEGSVSTLKIQRTQQEDSAVYLCASSSGTGDVGGNTEAFFGQGTRLTVV.

This chain links TRBV18 with TRBJ1-3. The CDR3 covers 14 residues. Germline V gene data show CDR1 as KGHSH and CDR2 as LQKENI. The CDR3: CASSPPQVRNTIYF.

The chain joins TRBV14 to TRBJ2-3; TCRdb designates TRBD1, a call that cannot be tested without DNA. The V gene's germline CDR1 is SGHDN and CDR2 FVKESK. This CDR3 contains 14 residues. The CDR3 sequence is CASNGQVNTDTQYF.

The CDR3 protein is CSALDHSIDTQYF. V is TRBV20-1 and J is TRBJ2-3. Germline V gives CDR1 DFQATT, CDR2 SNEGSKA (reference sequence). CDR3 length: 13 amino acids.

The V gene is TRBV6-2 or TRBV6-3, the J gene TRBJ1-5; TCRdb proposes TRBD1, but this gene call is untestable without DNA. Germline CDR1 reads MNHEY; CDR2 reads SVGEGT. The CDR3 covers 16 residues. CDR3 protein: CASTNPLFRSHQPQHF.

The chain combines TRBV15 with TRBJ1-4. This CDR3 comprises 14 residues. The germline V gene has CDR1 LNHNV and CDR2 YYDKDF (reference sequence). CDR3 residues: CATSEQKLNEKLFF.

The CDR3 spells CASSFRGVVGGRLGDTQYF. V gene TRBV5-4 combines with J gene TRBJ2-3; the D call of TRBD2 rests on TCRdb alone, since no DNA is present to check it. Germline V gene data show CDR1 as SGHNT and CDR2 as YYREEE (reference sequence). This CDR3 region has 19 residues.

The chain links TRBV15 to TRBJ2-7. Germline CDR1 is LNHNV and CDR2 is YYDKDF (reference sequence). The CDR3 has 12 amino acids. This chain's CDR3 is CATSRAGYEQYF.

J is TRBJ1-5 and V is TRBV20-1. Germline values: CDR1 DFQATT, CDR2 SNEGSKA (reference sequence). The CDR3 runs 12 residues. The CDR3 loop reads CSARVANQPQHF.

This chain connects TRBV6-6 to TRBJ1-5; TCRdb designates TRBD1, a call that cannot be tested without DNA. CDR1 is MNHNY and CDR2 is SVGAGI in the germline V gene (reference sequence). This CDR3 has 14 residues. The CDR3 here is CASSSTGGNQPQHF.

V is TRBV12-3 or TRBV12-4 and J is TRBJ2-7; the TCRdb D gene call, TRBD1, has no DNA to confirm it. This CDR3 comprises 15 residues. The CDR3 protein is CASSLFGGGSYEQYF.

The J gene is TRBJ2-1, the V gene TRBV12-3 or TRBV12-4; TCRdb selects TRBD2, and the lack of DNA leaves this call unchecked. The CDR3 loop spans 18 amino acids. The CDR3 sequence is CASSSSGPLAGSYNEQFF.

This chain connects TRBV18 to TRBJ1-4. The CDR3 extends over 18 amino acids. Germline V gene lookup returns CDR1 KGHSH and CDR2 LQKENI. The CDR3 region is CASSPPLAEVATNEKLFF.

The V and J genes are TRBV3-1 and TRBJ2-5; TCRdb reports TRBD1, a call that lacks DNA to check it against. Germline V gene data show CDR1 as LGHDT and CDR2 as YNNKEL (reference sequence). This CDR3 has 13 amino acids. CDR3 region: CASSPTGQETQYF.

The V call is TRBV10-3, the J call TRBJ1-6; the D call from TCRdb, TRBD1, cannot be confirmed without DNA. In germline, CDR1 is ENHRY, CDR2 SYGVKD. The CDR3 runs to 13 residues. CDR3 amino acids: CANGDENNSPLHF.

The genes are TRBV5-1 and TRBJ2-5; lacking DNA, the TRBD2 call made by TCRdb goes unchecked. Germline loops: CDR1 SGHRS, CDR2 YFSETQ. This CDR3 has 16 residues. This CDR3 reads CASRSSSRHYQETQYF.

This CDR3 is CASSTGQVRTDTQYF. J is TRBJ2-3 and V is TRBV6-2 or TRBV6-3; TCRdb lists TRBD1, though no DNA is available to test this call. The CDR3 has 15 amino acids. Germline lookup yields CDR1 MNHEY and CDR2 SVGEGT.